Sequencing of this T cell receptor beta chain was carried out in a study of cytomegalovirus exposure and HLA in healthy donors. General study results and limits: Most CMV-associated TCR beta chains were later found to appear HLA-restricted. The authors considered a cluster of highly shared sequence variants likely to be a sequencing artifact.

Germline V gene sequence: CDR1 SGHAT, CDR2 FQNNGV. With V trimmed by 3 bases and J by 7 bases, 11 bases remained unmatched. The CDR3 extends over 16 amino acids. Researchers ran the PCR with 60 Vbeta and 13 Jbeta primers. Clones were read by immunoSEQ multiplex PCR, and TCRdb kept only the in-frame ones, dropping some. The data show 95,000 to 150,000 clones, over 65% seen once. With regard to this clone: Antigen unknown.

V and J are TRBV11-2 and TRBJ2-2, with TRBD1 identical over 7 bases. The sequence derives from a woman aged 40 to 50 in good health and CMV-seronegative. Material for sequencing was PBMCs. The CDR3 DNA is TGTGCCAGCAGCTTTGGGGACAGCGGTTCTAACGGGGAGCTGTTTTTT. Encoded protein: CASSFGDSGSNGELFF.